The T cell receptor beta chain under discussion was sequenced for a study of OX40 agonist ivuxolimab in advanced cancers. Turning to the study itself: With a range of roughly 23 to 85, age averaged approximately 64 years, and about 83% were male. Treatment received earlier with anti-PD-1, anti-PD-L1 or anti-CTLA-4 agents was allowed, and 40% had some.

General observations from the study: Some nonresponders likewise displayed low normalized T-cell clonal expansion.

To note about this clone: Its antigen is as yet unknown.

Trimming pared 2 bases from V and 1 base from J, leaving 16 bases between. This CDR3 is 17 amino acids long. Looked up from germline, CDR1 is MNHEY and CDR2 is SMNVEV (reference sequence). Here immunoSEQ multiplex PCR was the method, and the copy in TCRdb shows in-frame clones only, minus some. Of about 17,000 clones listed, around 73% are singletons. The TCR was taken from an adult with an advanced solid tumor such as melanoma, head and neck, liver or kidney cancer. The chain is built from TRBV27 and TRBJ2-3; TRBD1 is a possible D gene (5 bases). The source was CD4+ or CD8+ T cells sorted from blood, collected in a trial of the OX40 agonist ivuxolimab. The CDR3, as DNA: TGTGCCAGCAGTTTACCTGCCTGGGGCAGGGGCACAGATACGCAGTATTTT. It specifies CASSLPAWGRGTDTQYF.